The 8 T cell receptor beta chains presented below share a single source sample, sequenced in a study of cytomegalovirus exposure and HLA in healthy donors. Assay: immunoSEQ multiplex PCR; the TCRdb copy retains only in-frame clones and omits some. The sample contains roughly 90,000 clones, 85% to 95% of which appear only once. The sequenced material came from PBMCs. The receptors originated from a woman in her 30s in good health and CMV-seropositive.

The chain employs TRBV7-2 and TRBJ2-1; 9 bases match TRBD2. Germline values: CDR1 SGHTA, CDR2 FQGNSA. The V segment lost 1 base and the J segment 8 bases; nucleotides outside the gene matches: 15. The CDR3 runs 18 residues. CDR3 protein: CASSLGPSGINLVDEQFF. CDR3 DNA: TGTGCCAGCAGCTTAGGGCCTAGCGGGATTAACTTAGTCGATGAGCAGTTCTTC.

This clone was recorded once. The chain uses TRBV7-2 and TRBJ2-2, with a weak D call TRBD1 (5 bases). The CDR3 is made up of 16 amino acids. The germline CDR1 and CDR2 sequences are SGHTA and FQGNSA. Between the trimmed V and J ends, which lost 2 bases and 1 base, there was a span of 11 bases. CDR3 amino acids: CASSLRAQGNTGELFF. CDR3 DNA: TGTGCCAGCAGCTTAAGGGCCCAGGGGAACACCGGGGAGCTGTTTTTT. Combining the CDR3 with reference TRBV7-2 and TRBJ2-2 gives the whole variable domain GAGVSQSPSNKVTEKGKDVELRCDPISGHTALYWYRQSLGQGLEFLIYFQGNSAPDKSGLPSDRFSAERTGGSVSTLTIQRTQQEDSAVYLCASSLRAQGNTGELFFGEGSRLTVL.

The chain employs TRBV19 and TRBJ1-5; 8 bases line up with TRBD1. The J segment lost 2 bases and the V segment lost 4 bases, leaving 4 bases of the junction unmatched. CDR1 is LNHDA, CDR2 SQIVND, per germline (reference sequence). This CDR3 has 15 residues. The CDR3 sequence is CASSTTGVGNQPQHF. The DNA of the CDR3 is TGTGCCAGTAGTACGACAGGGGTTGGCAATCAGCCCCAGCATTTT.

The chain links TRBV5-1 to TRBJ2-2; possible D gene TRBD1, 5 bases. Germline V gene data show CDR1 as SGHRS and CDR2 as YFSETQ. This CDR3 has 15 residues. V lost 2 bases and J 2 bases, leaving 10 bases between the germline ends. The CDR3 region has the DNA TGCGCCAGCAGCTTTGGGGCTTTAAACACCGGGGAGCTGTTTTTT. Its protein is CASSFGALNTGELFF.

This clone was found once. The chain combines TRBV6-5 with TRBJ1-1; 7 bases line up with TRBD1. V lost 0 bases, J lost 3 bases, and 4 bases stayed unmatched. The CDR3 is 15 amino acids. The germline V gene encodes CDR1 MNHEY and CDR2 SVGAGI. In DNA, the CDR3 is TGTGCCAGCAGTTACTCTGGCAGGGGGGACACTGAAGCTTTCTTT. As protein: CASSYSGRGDTEAFF.

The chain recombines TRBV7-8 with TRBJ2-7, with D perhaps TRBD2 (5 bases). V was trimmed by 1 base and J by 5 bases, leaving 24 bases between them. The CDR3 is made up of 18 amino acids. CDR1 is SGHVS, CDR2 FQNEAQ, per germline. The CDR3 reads CASSLVVTGNGKLNEQYF. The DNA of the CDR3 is TGTGCCAGCAGCTTAGTAGTGACCGGAAACGGGAAATTGAACGAGCAGTACTTC.

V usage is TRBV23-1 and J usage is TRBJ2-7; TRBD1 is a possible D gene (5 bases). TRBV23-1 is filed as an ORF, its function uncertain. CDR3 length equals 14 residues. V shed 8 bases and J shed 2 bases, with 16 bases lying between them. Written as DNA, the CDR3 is TGCGCCAGCCCCTGGCAGGGTGAGGCCTACGAGCAGTACTTC. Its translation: CASPWQGEAYEQYF.

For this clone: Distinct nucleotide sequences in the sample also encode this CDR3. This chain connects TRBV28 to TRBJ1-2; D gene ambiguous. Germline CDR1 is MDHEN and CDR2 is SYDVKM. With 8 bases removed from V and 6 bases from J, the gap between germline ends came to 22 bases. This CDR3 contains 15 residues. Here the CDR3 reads CASPNSIESGNGYTF. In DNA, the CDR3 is TGTGCCAGCCCCAATAGTATAGAGTCGGGGAATGGCTACACCTTC.